This T cell receptor (beta chain) derives from a study of T-cell memory formation after mild COVID-19. Study results and caveats: CD4+ bias marked clones expanding day 15 to 37, unlike balanced contracting clones.

This CDR3 is 17 amino acids long. Germline V gene data show CDR1 as SGHVS and CDR2 as FQNEAQ. V was pared by 1 base and J by 0 bases, with 8 bases of the junction left unmatched. From 5'RACE with constant-segment primers came TCR alpha and TCR beta cDNA libraries that carried sample barcodes and UMIs. TCRdb passed the 5' RACE reads through MiXCR, listing each CDR3 protein once. The sample shows tens of thousands of distinct CDR3 sequences, approximately 25% of them seen only once. As regards this clonotype: Its antigen is currently unknown.

The V call is TRBV7-8, the J call TRBJ1-2, with 7 bases identical to TRBD1. This TCR derives from a man between 18 and 35 years old who had mild COVID-19 (a few samples of this study predate the infection). Cell type and time point are not known. The specimen sequenced was PBMCs or a T cell subset sorted from them (not recorded which). This chain's CDR3 is CASSLVRTGVPNYGYTF. As DNA, the CDR3 is TGTGCCAGCAGCTTAGTGAGGACAGGCGTGCCTAACTATGGCTACACCTTC.